These 8 T cell receptor beta chains were all obtained from the same sample, sequenced in a study of blood T cell repertoires in COVID-19. Sequencing was performed with immunoSEQ multiplex PCR; in TCRdb, only in-frame clones are kept and a portion is missing. In the table there are approximately 200,000 clones, roughly nine tenths of which are singletons. The sample consisted of peripheral blood. These receptor sequences come from a woman aged 45 to 65 with acute or convalescent COVID-19.

Only one count was recorded for this clone. The genes are TRBV6-6 and TRBJ1-2, with TRBD1 matching 11 bases. The CDR3 runs 14 residues. Germline trimming cut 2 bases from V and 7 bases from J; bases unmatched to any gene: 3. Per the germline V gene, CDR1 is MNHNY and CDR2 is SVGAGI (reference sequence). In nucleotides, the CDR3 is TGTGCCAGCAGTTACCGTGGACAGGGGGCTGGCTACACCTTC. Encoded protein: CASSYRGQGAGYTF.

This rearrangement joins TRBV6-2 or TRBV6-3 to TRBJ2-1; 7 bases are a match to TRBD1. Germline V lookup: CDR1 MNHEY, CDR2 SVGEGT. Trimming removed 5 bases from V and 9 bases from J; junction bases left unmatched: 7. The CDR3 spans 13 residues. The CDR3 bases are TGTGCCAGCAGTATCACAGGGGTGGGTGAGCAGTTCTTC. As protein: CASSITGVGEQFF.

The chain has TRBV7-8 and TRBJ2-3; 8 nucleotides align to TRBD2. V was pared by 5 bases and J by 1 base, with 14 bases of the junction left unmatched. The germline V gene encodes CDR1 SGHVS and CDR2 FQNEAQ. The CDR3 has 18 amino acids. As DNA, the CDR3 is TGTGCCAGCAGCCAGAACCCCCTCGGGGGGGGCGGCACAGATACGCAGTATTTT. This sequence encodes CASSQNPLGGGGTDTQYF.

The rearrangement joins TRBV6-6 to TRBJ1-5; 9 bases line up with TRBD1. V shed 7 bases, J shed 5 bases, and the junction held 6 bases outside the gene matches. The CDR3 is made up of 14 amino acids. CDR1 is MNHNY, CDR2 SVGAGI, per germline (reference sequence). The CDR3 DNA sequence: TGTGCCAGCACTTTACGGACAGGGGATCAGCCCCAGCATTTT. This sequence encodes CASTLRTGDQPQHF.

V is TRBV6-5 and J is TRBJ2-3, with 9 bases lining up with TRBD2. V shed 5 bases, J shed 4 bases, and the junction held 7 bases outside the gene matches. Germline assignment: CDR1 MNHEY and CDR2 SVGAGI. CDR3 size: 15 residues. The CDR3 bases are TGTGCCAGCAGTACCAATATAGCGGGAGCAGATACGCAGTATTTT. Protein product: CASSTNIAGADTQYF.

The chain couples TRBV18 to TRBJ2-2, with D possibly TRBD1 on 6 matching bases. The CDR3 length is 14 residues. Germline loops: CDR1 KGHSH, CDR2 LQKENI. With 6 bases removed from V and 2 bases from J, the gap between germline ends came to 10 bases. DNA of the CDR3: TGTGCCAGCTCCGGGGACACTAACACCGGGGAGCTGTTTTTT. Its translation is CASSGDTNTGELFF.

This chain links TRBV10-1 with TRBJ2-3, with 10 bases lining up with TRBD2. The germline gives CDR1 WNHNN, CDR2 SYGVQD (reference sequence). J lost 4 bases, V lost 8 bases, and 6 bases had no gene match. The CDR3 runs 14 residues. CDR3 sequence reads: CASSASGSADTQYF. The DNA for the CDR3 is TGCGCCAGCTCCGCTAGCGGGAGCGCAGATACGCAGTATTTT.

This rearrangement joins TRBV7-2 to TRBJ1-3; D may be TRBD1 (6 bases). This CDR3 comprises 16 residues. Germline V gives CDR1 SGHTA, CDR2 FQGNSA. Trimming shortened V by 1 base and J by 0 bases, and 10 bases separated the two germline ends. The CDR3 DNA follows: TGTGCCAGCAGCTTAGGGACAGCAATCTCTGGAAACACCATATATTTT. Translation gives CASSLGTAISGNTIYF.